The 4 T cell receptor beta chains below were found in one sample sequenced in a study of T cells in Graves' hyperthyroidism and ophthalmopathy. Amplification targeted TCR beta CDR3 regions from RNA transcripts. The HTBI primer set was used in a first-round RT-PCR of the TCR CDR3. TCRdb re-called the multiplex PCR reads through MiXCR, storing one row per CDR3 protein. The table lists a few hundred thousand distinct CDR3 sequences, 15% to 18% of them singletons. Sequenced sample: blood. The receptors shown here come from a woman aged 18-35 years with Graves' hyperthyroidism that later progressed to Graves' ophthalmopathy.

The table lists this clonotype with a few counts. The rearrangement joins TRBV5-5 to TRBJ2-5; a possible D gene is TRBD2 (6 bases). Deletions cut 0 bases from V and 5 bases from J, with 14 bases between. CDR3 size: 15 residues. The germline gives CDR1 SGHKS, CDR2 YYEKEE (reference sequence). In DNA form, the CDR3 reads TGTGCCAGCAGCTTGGTAGGAACTAGCTGGGAGACCCAGTACTTC. It is translated as CASSLVGTSWETQYF.

Of note for this clonotype: Given a much more abundant clone one base away, this may be a read error. The chain is built from TRBV30 and TRBJ2-1, with 8 bases matching TRBD2. Germline V gene lookup returns CDR1 GTSNPN and CDR2 SVGIG (reference sequence). V dropped 1 base and J dropped 1; count of bases not matched to a gene: 3. The CDR3 runs to 15 residues. In DNA, the CDR3 is TGTGCCTGGAGTGGACTAGCGAGGTCCTACAATGAGCAGTTCTTC. It specifies CAWSGLARSYNEQFF.

CDR3 residues: CASSEGGGTEPQHF. CDR3 in DNA: TGTGCCAGCAGTGAAGGGGGAGGGACGGAGCCCCAGCATTTT. The chain is built from TRBV6-1 and TRBJ1-5; TRBD1 might be the D (5 bases). Trimming stripped 1 base from V and 8 bases from J, with 12 bases between. The CDR3 is made up of 14 amino acids. Looked up from germline, CDR1 is MNHNS and CDR2 is SASEGT.

The table lists this clonotype with many counts. The chain couples TRBV7-2 to TRBJ2-3; D may be TRBD2 (5 bases). There are 14 residues in the CDR3. Germline-derived CDR1 and CDR2 are SGHTA and FQGNSA. V dropped 1 base and J dropped 8 bases, with 13 bases sitting between them. The CDR3 coding sequence is TGTGCCAGCAGCTTAGGGGAGCCCTCGGGTACGCAGTATTTT. Protein product: CASSLGEPSGTQYF.